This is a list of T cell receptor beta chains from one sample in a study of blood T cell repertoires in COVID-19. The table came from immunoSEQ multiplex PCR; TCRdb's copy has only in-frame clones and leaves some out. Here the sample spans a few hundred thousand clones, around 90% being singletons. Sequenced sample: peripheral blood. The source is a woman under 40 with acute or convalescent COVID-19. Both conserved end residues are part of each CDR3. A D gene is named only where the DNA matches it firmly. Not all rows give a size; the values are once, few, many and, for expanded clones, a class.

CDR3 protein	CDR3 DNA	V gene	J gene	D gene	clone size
CAWKEQGLLSPLHF	TGTGCCTGGAAGGAACAGGGGCTTCTTTCACCCCTCCACTTT	TRBV30	TRBJ1-6	TRBD1	-
CASSAGSGGRFYEQYF	TGTGCCAGCAGTGCCGGTTCAGGCGGGAGGTTTTACGAGCAGTACTTC	TRBV2	TRBJ2-7	TRBD2	once
CASRGTGRSVEQYF	TGTGCCAGCAGGGGGACAGGGCGTTCGGTCGAGCAGTACTTC	TRBV6-5	TRBJ2-7	TRBD1	-
CASSTSGTSGRGEQYF	TGTGCCAGCAGCACTTCCGGGACTAGCGGGAGAGGCGAGCAGTACTTC	TRBV7-8	TRBJ2-7	TRBD2	few
CASSHPGTGTQGAKNIQYF	TGTGCCAGCAGCCACCCCGGGACAGGGACACAAGGGGCCAAAAACATTCAGTACTTC	TRBV7-9	TRBJ2-4	TRBD1	few
CASSFIVGEQYF	TGTGCCAGCAGCTTTATCGTCGGCGAGCAGTACTTC	TRBV11-1	TRBJ2-7	-	once
CASSLALAGGQDTQYF	TGTGCCAGCAGCTTGGCGCTAGCGGGAGGGCAAGATACGCAGTATTTT	TRBV5-4	TRBJ2-3	TRBD2	-
CASSLGAMFVYTF	TGTGCCAGCAGCTTGGGGGCAATGTTTGTCTACACCTTC	TRBV7-9	TRBJ1-2	-	-
CASSQADRGTNEKLFF	TGCGCCAGCAGCCAGGCAGACAGGGGGACTAATGAAAAACTGTTTTTT	TRBV4-3	TRBJ1-4	TRBD1	-
CSVEMLLGAGAFF	TGCAGCGTTGAAATGCTTCTGGGAGCGGGGGCTTTCTTT	TRBV29-1	TRBJ1-1	-	-
CASSLSGQQNEKLFF	TGTGCCAGCAGCTTATCGGGACAGCAGAATGAAAAACTGTTTTTT	TRBV7-8	TRBJ1-4	TRBD1	-
CASGFASGGTDTQYF	TGTGCTAGTGGTTTTGCCTCAGGGGGGACAGATACGCAGTATTTT	TRBV12-5	TRBJ2-3	-	-
CASTRQGNQPQHF	TGTGCCAGCACCCGACAGGGCAATCAGCCCCAGCATTTT	TRBV6-1	TRBJ1-5	-	-
CASSLGQANTEAFF	TGTGCCAGCAGCCTCGGACAGGCGAACACTGAAGCTTTCTTT	TRBV3-1/TRBV3-2	TRBJ1-1	TRBD1	-
CASSPGGTTNEKLFF	TGTGCCAGCAGCCCGGGGGGTACAACTAATGAAAAACTGTTTTTT	TRBV5-4	TRBJ1-4	-	-
CASSYRTGSSGNTIYF	TGTGCCAGCAGCTACCGGACAGGGAGCTCTGGAAACACCATATATTTT	TRBV11-2	TRBJ1-3	TRBD1	-
CASRGQVETQYF	TGTGCCAGCAGAGGACAGGTCGAGACCCAGTACTTC	TRBV5-5	TRBJ2-5	TRBD1	-
CASSLQGSQPQHF	TGTGCCAGCAGTCTGCAGGGGTCTCAGCCCCAGCATTTT	TRBV5-8	TRBJ1-5	-	-
CASSRTSGMKLGELFF	TGTGCCAGCAGCCGGACTAGCGGGATGAAGCTCGGGGAGCTGTTTTTT	TRBV4-2	TRBJ2-2	TRBD2	-
CSVVGQGDGYTF	TGCAGCGTTGTCGGACAGGGGGATGGCTACACCTTC	TRBV29-1	TRBJ1-2	TRBD1	-
CASNTPSGTGGLEQYF	TGTGCCAGCAATACTCCCTCCGGGACAGGGGGCCTCGAGCAGTACTTC	TRBV28	TRBJ2-7	TRBD1	-
CASSLGGATDTQYF	TGTGCCAGCAGCTTAGGGGGAGCCACAGATACGCAGTATTTT	TRBV11-3	TRBJ2-3	-	-
CASSQDRGDTEAFF	TGTGCCAGCTCACAAGACAGGGGAGACACTGAAGCTTTCTTT	TRBV18	TRBJ1-1	TRBD1	-
CASSPKRNTEAFF	TGTGCCAGCTCACCGAAGAGAAACACTGAAGCTTTCTTT	TRBV18	TRBJ1-1	-	-
CASSRRRVYGYTF	TGTGCCAGCAGTAGGAGGCGTGTCTATGGCTACACCTTC	TRBV2	TRBJ1-2	-	-
CASSIQGLNTIYF	TGTGCCAGTAGTATACAGGGTTTGAACACCATATATTTT	TRBV19	TRBJ1-3	-	once
CASSDPFPLGLAGGYNEQFF	TGTGCCAGCAGCGACCCTTTCCCTCTCGGGCTAGCGGGAGGCTACAATGAGCAGTTCTTC	TRBV11-3	TRBJ2-1	TRBD2	-
CASSRGEGVSPNEQFF	TGTGCCAGCAGCCGTGGCGAGGGAGTTTCCCCCAATGAGCAGTTCTTC	TRBV5-5	TRBJ2-1	-	-